The 18 T cell receptor beta chains given below trace back to one sample, sequenced in a study of T cells in localized non-small cell lung cancer. Clones were read by immunoSEQ multiplex PCR, and TCRdb kept only the in-frame ones, dropping some. This table has some 10,000 clones, 80% to 90% appearing once. Specimen: peripheral blood mononuclear cells, collected before any cancer treatment. The receptors shown here come from an older female donor with stage II lung adenocarcinoma.

The chain joins TRBV5-1 to TRBJ1-1, with D unclear. Per the germline V gene, CDR1 is SGHRS and CDR2 is YFSETQ. Trimming shortened V by 1 base and J by 4 bases, and 11 bases separated the two germline ends. CDR3 length: 14 amino acids. CDR3 protein: CASSLYQLGTEAFF. CDR3 sequence (DNA): TGCGCCAGCAGCTTGTACCAGTTAGGCACTGAAGCTTTCTTT.

The rearrangement joins TRBV28 to TRBJ2-7; 14 bases align to TRBD2. After removal of 6 bases from V and 3 bases from J, the junction contained 16 bases not matched to a gene. Germline V gene lookup returns CDR1 MDHEN and CDR2 SYDVKM. The CDR3 extends over 19 amino acids. In DNA form, the CDR3 reads TGTGCCAGCAGCTACACATTCGGGACTAGCGGGAGTTCTTTCTACGAGCAGTACTTC. Its translation is CASSYTFGTSGSSFYEQYF.

V and J are TRBV6-5 and TRBJ2-1; tentative D call: TRBD1 (6 bases). Trimming took off 6 bases at V and 1 base at J, with 13 bases between the two ends. Germline V gene data show CDR1 as MNHEY and CDR2 as SVGAGI. The CDR3 covers 15 residues. The CDR3 loop is CASRWTVESYNEQFF. Here the CDR3 DNA reads TGTGCCAGCAGATGGACAGTAGAGTCCTACAATGAGCAGTTCTTC.

Only a few counts were recorded for this clone. The gene calls are TRBV6-1 and TRBJ1-2; TRBD1 agrees at 7 bases. The V segment lost 2 bases and the J segment 2 bases; nucleotides outside the gene matches: 5. The germline CDR1 and CDR2 sequences are MNHNS and SASEGT. The length of the CDR3 is 15 residues. The CDR3 nucleotides are TGTGCCAGCAGTGAAAGGGGAGGGGGCAACTATGGCTACACCTTC. It yields the protein CASSERGGGNYGYTF.

The V call is TRBV4-3, the J call TRBJ1-6; 9 bases align to TRBD1. CDR1 is LGHNA and CDR2 is YSLEER in the germline V gene. The CDR3 is 18 residues long. V lost 0 bases and J lost 1; bases outside the gene matches: 4. The CDR3 sequence is CASSQDGTGMSYNSPLHF. DNA for the CDR3: TGCGCCAGCAGCCAAGACGGGACAGGGATGTCCTATAATTCACCCCTCCACTTT.

V usage is TRBV30 and J usage is TRBJ2-1; tentative D call: TRBD2 (6 bases). The germline V gene has CDR1 GTSNPN and CDR2 SVGIG (reference sequence). Trimming stripped 1 base from V and 13 bases from J, with 20 bases between. The CDR3 totals 14 residues. The CDR3 DNA is TGTGCCTGGAGTGGGAACGGGGACTGGAGTGGACAGTTCTTC. The encoded protein is CAWSGNGDWSGQFF.

The V call is TRBV4-1, the J call TRBJ1-1; TRBD1 is a possible D gene (6 bases). The germline V gene encodes CDR1 MGHRA and CDR2 YSYEKL. This CDR3 contains 14 residues. Deletions cut 3 bases from V and 7 bases from J, with 15 bases between. For the CDR3, the DNA is TGCGCCAGCAGCCACCTAGGGGGGACAAATGAAGCTTTCTTT. It yields the protein CASSHLGGTNEAFF.

The chain combines TRBV7-9 with TRBJ1-3; D not resolved. Germline V CDR1 and CDR2: SEHNR, FQNEAQ (reference sequence). The CDR3 length is 13 residues. V lost 3 bases, J lost 0 bases, and 3 bases lay in between. This CDR3 reads CASSFGSGNTIYF. CDR3 nucleotide sequence: TGTGCCAGCAGCTTCGGCTCTGGAAACACCATATATTTT.

The chain links TRBV1 to TRBJ1-3. TRBV1 is a listed pseudogene. The CDR3 covers 17 residues. The CDR3 loop reads CTSSQEEGSTSGNTIYF. CDR3 coding DNA: TGCACCAGCAGCCAAGAAGAGGGATCCACCTCTGGAAACACCATATATTTT.

The CDR3 region is CASRGDTGYNSPLHF. The CDR3, as DNA: TGCGCCAGCAGGGGAGACACGGGCTATAATTCACCCCTCCACTTT. J is TRBJ1-6 and V is TRBV5-1; D gene unclear. Germline V gene lookup returns CDR1 SGHRS and CDR2 YFSETQ. The CDR3 is made up of 15 amino acids. Trimming left V 5 bases short and J 3 bases short, with 12 bases between.

The chain links TRBV5-1 to TRBJ1-3; D gene unclear. CDR1 is SGHRS, CDR2 YFSETQ, per germline. This CDR3 has 14 amino acids. V gave up 0 bases and J gave up 0 bases, with 4 bases separating them. The CDR3 region has the DNA TGCGCCAGCAGCTTGGACTACTCTGGAAACACCATATATTTT. Translated, it gives CASSLDYSGNTIYF.

The V call is TRBV28, the J call TRBJ2-7; D could derive from TRBD1 or TRBD2 (5 bases each). The germline V gene encodes CDR1 MDHEN and CDR2 SYDVKM. The CDR3 spans 16 residues. V dropped 1 base and J dropped 5 bases, with 18 bases sitting between them. In DNA form, the CDR3 reads TGTGCCAGCAGTTTATTTTCAGGGCCCCCCGGGGACGAGCAGTACTTC. Residues: CASSLFSGPPGDEQYF.

This sequence joins TRBV4-2 and TRBJ2-5; D is undetermined. Trimming cost V 6 bases and J 1 base, with 9 bases left between them. The germline gives CDR1 LGHNA, CDR2 YNFKEQ. This CDR3 spans 13 amino acids. As DNA, the CDR3 is TGTGCCAGCAGTGTATGGATCCAAGAGACCCAGTACTTC. Translation: CASSVWIQETQYF.

The rearrangement links TRBV10-1 to TRBJ1-5; possibly TRBD1 for D (5 bases). Germline V gives CDR1 WNHNN, CDR2 SYGVQD (reference sequence). The V end was cut by 8 bases, the J end by 3 bases, with 23 bases between. CDR3 length: 17 amino acids. CDR3 bases: TGCGCCAGCCATGACAGTAAGGGTTTTTGGGACAATCAGCCCCAGCATTTT. This encodes CASHDSKGFWDNQPQHF.

V usage is TRBV11-2 and J usage is TRBJ1-2; D uncertain. The CDR3 extends over 13 amino acids. The germline V gene encodes CDR1 SGHAT and CDR2 FQNNGV. Trimming stripped 5 bases from V and 0 bases from J, with 7 bases between. CDR3 coding DNA: TGTGCCAGCAGCCTTCATCCTAACTATGGCTACACCTTC. Amino acid sequence: CASSLHPNYGYTF.

A single count supports this clone. The chain is built from TRBV28 and TRBJ1-2; 7 bases agree with TRBD1. The CDR3 has 14 residues. Germline V gene sequence: CDR1 MDHEN, CDR2 SYDVKM. V shed 2 bases and J 8 bases; nucleotides not matched to a gene: 8. For the CDR3, the DNA is TGTGCCAGCAGTTTACCCGACAGGGTAGGCGGCTACACCTTC. It codes for CASSLPDRVGGYTF.

The chain joins TRBV9 to TRBJ1-2; the D gene is possibly TRBD1 (5 bases). Germline CDR1 and CDR2: SGDLS and YYNGEE. Between the trimmed V and J ends, which lost 3 bases and 4 bases, there was a span of 13 bases. The CDR3 loop spans 14 amino acids. The CDR3 DNA follows: TGTGCCAGCAGCGCACTTGGGACCGTCTATGGCTACACCTTC. Its protein product is CASSALGTVYGYTF.

V gene TRBV19 combines with J gene TRBJ2-7, with TRBD2 as a possible D gene (5 bases). The CDR3 covers 14 residues. Germline-derived CDR1 and CDR2 are LNHDA and SQIVND (reference sequence). V was clipped by 6 bases and J by 6 bases, with 18 bases between them. CDR3: CASSVGVMMGEQYF. For the CDR3, the DNA is TGTGCCAGTAGCGTCGGGGTTATGATGGGCGAGCAGTACTTC.